A selection of T cell receptor beta chains follows, all from one sample in a study of control samples from healthy donors and cancer patients. Assay used: immunoSEQ multiplex PCR; TCRdb lists only in-frame clones, some missing. Of about 410,000 clones listed, about nine tenths were seen once; the top ten hold roughly 6.4%. Specimen: PBMCs. The receptors shown here come from a man between 35 and 55 years old with head and neck cancer. Each CDR3 is given with its conserved first and last residue. A D gene is named only where the DNA matches it firmly. A clone size is listed for some rows: how often the clone was seen (once, few, many), or a class if it is expanded.

d_gene	v_gene	abundance	j_gene	CDR3nt	CDR3aa
.	TRBV30	few	TRBJ1-1	TGTGCCGGGGTGTATCCGGGATTCGACACTGAAGCTTTCTTT	CAGVYPGFDTEAFF
TRBD2	TRBV3-1/TRBV3-2	.	TRBJ2-3	TGTGCCAGCAGCCCCCTCGGGGGGAGCACAGATACGCAGTATTTT	CASSPLGGSTDTQYF
.	TRBV7-2	.	TRBJ2-2	TGTGCCAGCAGCTTACTGAGGACCGGGGAGCTGTTTTTT	CASSLLRTGELFF
.	TRBV6-5	.	TRBJ2-7	TGTGCCAGCAGACCAGACCACTCCTACGAGCAGTACTTC	CASRPDHSYEQYF
TRBD1	TRBV7-3	.	TRBJ1-6	TGTGCCAGCAGCTTAAGGGGACAGGGGAATTCACCCCTCCACTTT	CASSLRGQGNSPLHF
.	TRBV4-1	.	TRBJ1-5	TGCGCCAGCAGCCCGACAGTGGGGAATCAGCCCCAGCATTTT	CASSPTVGNQPQHF
.	TRBV7-2	.	TRBJ1-3	TGTGCCAGCAGTCCCCGGGCGGTTCGAGACACCATATATTTT	CASSPRAVRDTIYF
TRBD1	TRBV18	.	TRBJ2-7	TGTGCCAGCTCACCACCCCGACAGGGAGCGGCCTACGAGCAGTACTTC	CASSPPRQGAAYEQYF
.	TRBV10-1	.	TRBJ1-1	TGCGCCAGCAGCTTCGACAGGAACACTGAAGCTTTCTTT	CASSFDRNTEAFF
TRBD1	TRBV5-1	.	TRBJ1-4	TGCGCCAGCGCTACGGGACAGATTAATGAAAAACTGTTTTTT	CASATGQINEKLFF
TRBD1	TRBV6-1	.	TRBJ1-4	TGTGCCAGCAGTGAAGGACAGGGGTTTGAAAAACTGTTTTTT	CASSEGQGFEKLFF
TRBD1	TRBV5-1	.	TRBJ2-7	TGCGCCAGCAGTTCGCAGGGGGCATCCTACGAGCAGTACTTC	CASSSQGASYEQYF
TRBD2	TRBV5-4	.	TRBJ2-1	TGTGCCAGCAGCTTAGGACTAGCGGACTACAATGAGCAGTTCTTC	CASSLGLADYNEQFF
TRBD2	TRBV19	.	TRBJ2-1	TGTGCCAGTAGTATTTCTAGCGGGGGGCTATACAATGAGCAGTTCTTC	CASSISSGGLYNEQFF
.	TRBV21-1	once	TRBJ1-4	TGTGCCAGCAGCCGGAAATCAACTAATGAAAAACTGTTTTTT	CASSRKSTNEKLFF
TRBD1	TRBV2	.	TRBJ1-5	TGTGCCAGCAGTGTCGGGACAGGAGGGGGTCAGCCCCAGCATTTT	CASSVGTGGGQPQHF
.	TRBV5-1	.	TRBJ2-1	TGCGCCAGCAGCTTCCAGGGGCAGGTTGAGCAGTTCTTC	CASSFQGQVEQFF
TRBD1	TRBV7-2	.	TRBJ2-2	TGTGCCAGCAGCCTCGACAGGGGTCCCGGGGAGCTGTTTTTT	CASSLDRGPGELFF
.	TRBV6-5	.	TRBJ2-4	TGTGCCAGCAGCTTTGACAGGTTTAACATTCAGTACTTC	CASSFDRFNIQYF
.	TRBV5-4	.	TRBJ2-1	TGTGCCAGCAGCTCCGAAATGAGGGATGAGCAGTTCTTC	CASSSEMRDEQFF
.	TRBV27	.	TRBJ1-1	TGTGCCAGCAGTTTCGGGGGAAGTATCACTGAAGCTTTCTTT	CASSFGGSITEAFF
.	TRBV28	.	TRBJ1-3	TGTGCCAGCAGGGGCATAGGAGGGGCTGGAAACACCATATATTTT	CASRGIGGAGNTIYF
TRBD1	TRBV24-1	once	TRBJ2-1	TGTGCCACCAGTGATATGGACAGGGGGGACAATGAGCAGTTCTTC	CATSDMDRGDNEQFF
.	TRBV23-1	.	TRBJ1-1	TGCGCCAGCAGTCAAGTTTGGGGGCCCGGGGAAGCTTTCTTT	CASSQVWGPGEAFF
.	TRBV28	.	TRBJ2-6	TGTGCCAGCAGTTACTACACTGGGGCCAACGTCCTGACTTTC	CASSYYTGANVLTF
TRBD1	TRBV19	.	TRBJ1-5	TGTGGGGCCGGGACAGTGAATCAGCCCCAGCATTTT	CGAGTVNQPQHF
.	TRBV19	once	TRBJ2-2	TGTGCCAGTAGTCCCGTGAGCGGGGAGCTGTTTTTT	CASSPVSGELFF
.	TRBV4-1	.	TRBJ1-2	TGCGCCAGCAGCCAAGGCCCCTCGGGACGGACTAACTATGGCTACACCTTC	CASSQGPSGRTNYGYTF
.	TRBV10-1	.	TRBJ2-5	TGCGCCAGCAGCCGAACAGGGTTGGAGACCCAGTACTTC	CASSRTGLETQYF
TRBD2	TRBV18	few	TRBJ2-7	TGTGCCAGCTCGCTTTCGGCGGGACTAGCGGGATCCTACGAGCAGTACTTC	CASSLSAGLAGSYEQYF
.	TRBV9	.	TRBJ1-5	TGTGCCAGCAGCGAGGGGCATGCGGGGCAGCCCCAGCATTTT	CASSEGHAGQPQHF
.	TRBV23-1	.	TRBJ1-2	TGCGCCAGCAGACAGGGTTGTTTCTATGGCTACACCTTC	CASRQGCFYGYTF
.	TRBV10-2	.	TRBJ2-7	TGCGCCAGCAGTGTTGGGCAGGAGCAGTACTTC	CASSVGQEQYF